The clone carrying this TCR beta chain has only one observation. The CDR3 is made up of 13 amino acids. Per germline, CDR1 LNHDA and CDR2 SQIVND (reference sequence). The V end lost 5 bases, the J end lost 6 bases, and 10 bases lay between the germline ends. Measured with immunoSEQ multiplex PCR; TCRdb has only the in-frame clones, and not every one. The sample lists some 120,000 clones, roughly 84% occurring once. The data are from a study of control samples from healthy donors and cancer patients. The source of this sequence is a man aged 35 to 55 in good health. This rearrangement joins TRBV19 to TRBJ2-2; no reliable D call. Sequences were obtained from blood. The chain's CDR3 is CASSLTSSGELFF. The CDR3 nucleotides read TGTGCCAGTAGTCTGACCTCCTCCGGGGAGCTGTTTTTT.